Listed here are 26 T cell receptor beta chains from one sample, sequenced in a study of T-cell reconstitution after alpha-beta-depleted transplantation in children. No antigen has been assigned to these receptors. Unique molecular identifiers were built into the TCRbeta library. TCRdb re-derived calls from the PCR reads in MiXCR, one entry per CDR3 protein. The sample consists of around 300,000 distinct CDR3 sequences, 6.5% to 9% of them appearing once. Study-wide results and caveats: Among T cells one year after transplant, newly produced cells accounted for most counts and diversity.

The sample was peripheral blood, taken 360 days after TCRalphabeta/CD19-depleted stem cell transplant. These receptors were collected from a female patient between 2 and 15 years old who had a stem cell transplant for Fanconi anemia, so the T cells may come from the graft donor.

V gene TRBV5-1 combines with J gene TRBJ2-2; 12 bases match TRBD1. Per the germline V gene, CDR1 is SGHRS and CDR2 is YFSETQ. Losses at the gene ends were 4 bases for V and 5 bases for J; bases not matched to a gene: 24. The CDR3 length is 22 residues. CDR3 protein: CASSPLSRTRDRGLRVTGELFF. Written as DNA, the CDR3 is TGCGCCAGCAGCCCCCTTAGCCGAACCCGGGACAGGGGGCTCCGTGTGACCGGGGAGCTGTTTTTT.

This clonotype was seen more than once but under ten times. The chain is built from TRBV9 and TRBJ1-2, with TRBD1 matching over 9 bases. The germline V gene encodes CDR1 SGDLS and CDR2 YYNGEE. The CDR3 totals 14 residues. Trimming removed 4 bases from V and 13 bases from J; junction bases left unmatched: 14. CDR3 bases: TGTGCCAGCAGCCCGACAGGGGGTAGTGTGTTGGCCACCTTC. Its protein is CASSPTGGSVLATF.

This clonotype was counted at least ten times. The V call is TRBV6-1, the J call TRBJ2-7; D unclear. The ends were cut back, 3 bases at V and 2 bases at J, with 17 bases in the middle. Germline V gene sequence: CDR1 MNHNS, CDR2 SASEGT. This CDR3 region has 16 residues. In DNA form, the CDR3 reads TGTGCCAGCAGTGAGGGTCCTTATGCCAGAGCCTACGAGCAGTACTTC. Protein: CASSEGPYARAYEQYF.

This clonotype was counted ten times or more. The genes are TRBV7-9 and TRBJ1-1; D gene uncertain. The V and J ends lost 3 bases and 1 base respectively, with 12 bases between them. The CDR3 is 15 residues long. Germline assignment: CDR1 SEHNR and CDR2 FQNEAQ (reference sequence). The CDR3 sequence: CASSFVQTANTEAFF. In DNA, the CDR3 is TGTGCCAGCAGCTTTGTCCAGACGGCGAACACTGAAGCTTTCTTT.

This clonotype occurred many times. This chain joins TRBV28 and TRBJ2-7; D gene ambiguous. V lost 3 bases, J lost 4 bases, and 34 bases lay in between. This CDR3 comprises 21 residues. Germline V gives CDR1 MDHEN, CDR2 SYDVKM. The CDR3 sequence: CASSLNRPAELFGSLLYEQYF. Here the CDR3 DNA reads TGTGCCAGCAGTTTGAATAGGCCTGCCGAACTTTTTGGAAGTCTCTTATACGAGCAGTACTTC.

This clonotype was observed many times. The rearrangement joins TRBV18 to TRBJ2-1; 7 bases are a match to TRBD2. The V gene's germline CDR1 is KGHSH and CDR2 LQKENI. The CDR3 is 15 amino acids. With 5 bases clipped from V and 3 bases from J, the junction kept 7 bases outside the gene matches. CDR3 sequence: CASSRGLSNYNEQFF. For the CDR3, the DNA is TGTGCCAGCTCAAGGGGACTATCCAACTACAATGAGCAGTTCTTC.

This clonotype has a count of ten or more. This rearrangement joins TRBV4-1 to TRBJ2-5; tentative D call: TRBD1 (6 bases). V was pared by 0 bases and J by 5 bases, with 13 bases between. This CDR3 is 15 amino acids long. Germline-derived CDR1 and CDR2 are MGHRA and YSYEKL. CDR3 DNA: TGCGCCAGCAGCCAAGATCAGGGGTTCAAGGAGACCCAGTACTTC. Encoded protein: CASSQDQGFKETQYF.

CDR3 bases: TGCGCCAGCAGCTTGGTCCCGGGACTAGCGGGGGGTAGCAATGAGCAGTTCTTC. Encoded protein: CASSLVPGLAGGSNEQFF. This chain links TRBV5-1 with TRBJ2-1; 15 bases agree with TRBD2. Germline V gene sequence: CDR1 SGHRS, CDR2 YFSETQ. CDR3 length: 18 residues. The junction had 7 bases not matched to a gene; V was cut back by 0 bases and J by 6 bases.

This clonotype came up many times. This rearrangement joins TRBV7-2 to TRBJ1-5; D perhaps matches TRBD1 (5 bases). V gave up 3 bases and J gave up 3 bases, with 9 bases separating them. CDR1 SGHTA and CDR2 FQGNSA come from the germline V gene. The CDR3 sequence is 14 residues long. CDR3 coding DNA: TGTGCCAGCAGCTTTTGGGGGTACAATCAGCCCCAGCATTTT. Translation: CASSFWGYNQPQHF.

The chain recombines TRBV12-3 or TRBV12-4 with TRBJ1-1; D gene uncertain. The V and J ends lost 3 bases and 3 bases respectively, with 14 bases between them. The CDR3 sequence is 15 residues long. The CDR3 nucleotides read TGTGCCAGCAGTTTGTCCTCGCTTCCCTACACTGAAGCTTTCTTT. Protein product: CASSLSSLPYTEAFF.

This clonotype was found many times. The chain is built from TRBV20-1 and TRBJ2-1, with 7 bases lining up with TRBD1. The CDR3 spans 14 residues. The junction had 9 bases not matched to a gene; V was cut back by 6 bases and J by 4 bases. The germline V gene encodes CDR1 DFQATT and CDR2 SNEGSKA (reference sequence). CDR3 coding DNA: TGCAGTGCCCCACTCCAGGGGGTATACAATGAGCAGTTCTTC. Residues: CSAPLQGVYNEQFF.

This clonotype has ten or more counts. The chain couples TRBV27 to TRBJ2-2; the D gene is possibly TRBD1 (6 bases). V lost 8 bases and J lost 5, with 9 bases in between. Germline-derived CDR1 and CDR2 are MNHEY and SMNVEV (reference sequence). The CDR3 runs 12 residues. CDR3 residues: CASARGTGELFF. In DNA, the CDR3 is TGTGCCAGCGCCAGGGGTACCGGGGAGCTGTTTTTT.

This clonotype was found a few times. The V and J genes are TRBV20-1 and TRBJ2-5; D call uncertain. The CDR3 contains 13 residues. CDR1 and CDR2 (germline): DFQATT, SNEGSKA (reference sequence). Between the trimmed V and J ends, which lost 0 bases and 4 bases, there was a span of 9 bases. CDR3 bases: TGCAGTGCTAGAGATAGGGTCCGAGAGACCCAGTACTTC. This translates into CSARDRVRETQYF.

There are many counts of this clonotype. V gene TRBV6-1 combines with J gene TRBJ1-1; no clear D. Trimming stripped 2 bases from V and 5 bases from J, with 6 bases between. Germline lookup yields CDR1 MNHNS and CDR2 SASEGT. The CDR3 sequence is 12 residues long. CDR3 sequence reads: CASSEFLTEAFF. CDR3 in DNA: TGTGCCAGCAGTGAATTCCTTACTGAAGCTTTCTTT.

This clonotype was picked up many times. The V call is TRBV18, the J call TRBJ2-1; 9 bases line up with TRBD2. This CDR3 contains 16 residues. V lost 6 bases, J lost 2 bases, and 8 bases stayed unmatched. Per germline, CDR1 KGHSH and CDR2 LQKENI. The CDR3 DNA reads TGTGCCAGCTCCCAAAAAGCGGGAGGCGCCTACAATGAGCAGTTCTTC. Amino acid sequence: CASSQKAGGAYNEQFF. Based on the CDR3 plus reference TRBV18 and TRBJ2-1, the full variable domain is NAGVMQNPRHLVRRRGQEARLRCSPMKGHSHVYWYRQLPEEGLKFMVYLQKENIIDESGMPKERFSAEFPKEGPSILRIQQVVRGDSAAYFCASSQKAGGAYNEQFFGPGTRLTVL.

This clonotype was counted between two and nine times. The chain is built from TRBV6-2 or TRBV6-3 and TRBJ2-3, with D uncertain. Germline loops: CDR1 MNHEY, CDR2 SVGEGT. Trimming pared 5 bases from V and 8 bases from J, leaving 14 bases between. This CDR3 comprises 13 residues. Here the CDR3 reads CASSPISGGTQYF. CDR3 nucleotides: TGTGCCAGCAGTCCCATCAGTGGCGGTACGCAGTATTTT.

The J gene is TRBJ1-2, the V gene TRBV20-1, with a weak D call TRBD1 (6 bases). Germline V lookup: CDR1 DFQATT, CDR2 SNEGSKA (reference sequence). The CDR3 spans 14 residues. CDR3 amino acids: CSSVLQGDGYGYTF. In DNA form, the CDR3 reads TGCAGCTCAGTACTACAGGGAGATGGCTATGGCTACACCTTC.

This clonotype has more than one count but fewer than ten. The chain uses TRBV2 and TRBJ2-5; 12 bases align to TRBD2. CDR3 length: 15 residues. The trim removed 8 bases at V and 1 base at J, leaving 5 bases unmatched. The germline V gene encodes CDR1 SNHLY and CDR2 FYNNEI. CDR3 DNA: TGTGCCAGCCGCCTAGCGGGAGGGGGCCAAGAGACCCAGTACTTC. The encoded protein is CASRLAGGGQETQYF. The complete variable domain, with remaining parts taken from reference TRBV2 and TRBJ2-5, reads EPEVTQTPSHQVTQMGQEVILRCVPISNHLYFYWYRQILGQKVEFLVSFYNNEISEKSEIFDDQFSVERPDGSNFTLKIRSTKLEDSAMYFCASRLAGGGQETQYFGPGTRLLVL.

Only a few counts were recorded for this clonotype. The chain combines TRBV7-2 with TRBJ2-1, with 10 bases identical to TRBD2. Germline V gene data show CDR1 as SGHTA and CDR2 as FQGNSA. The length of the CDR3 is 15 residues. The junction had 10 bases not matched to a gene; V was cut back by 5 bases and J by 9 bases. CDR3 nucleotide sequence: TGTGCCAGCAGCAAAGAGCGGGGGGGACGGGTTGAGCAGTTCTTC. It is translated as CASSKERGGRVEQFF.

The chain is built from TRBV28 and TRBJ2-7, with TRBD2 matching 12 bases. The CDR3 sequence is 17 residues long. V lost 1 base and J lost 4; bases outside the gene matches: 8. Per germline, CDR1 MDHEN and CDR2 SYDVKM. CDR3 in amino acids: CASSLSARLAGAYEQYF. The DNA of the CDR3 is TGTGCCAGCAGTTTATCCGCCCGACTAGCGGGAGCATACGAGCAGTACTTC.

As to this clonotype: Possible read error: a much larger clone is one base away. No conserved phenylalanine or tryptophan ends this CDR3, so it is likely a read error. CDR3 DNA: TGTGCCACCAGCAGAGGTCAGTTCTGGACTGAAGCTTTCTCT. This gives the protein CATSRGQFWTEAFS. J is TRBJ1-1 and V is TRBV15; no firm D call. Trimming removed 1 base from V and 5 bases from J, with 11 bases in between. From germline, CDR1 is LNHNV and CDR2 YYDKDF (reference sequence). The CDR3 has 14 residues.

This clonotype has a count of ten or more. The rearrangement uses TRBV12-3 or TRBV12-4 and TRBJ2-7, with D perhaps TRBD1 (6 bases). The CDR3 runs 14 residues. Trimming removed 3 bases from V and 2 bases from J, with 11 bases in between. CDR3 region: CASSFGTGTYEQYF. The CDR3 nucleotides read TGTGCCAGCAGTTTCGGTACAGGGACCTACGAGCAGTACTTC.

The chain is built from TRBV11-1 and TRBJ2-6; TRBD1 aligns across 7 bases. The J segment lost 0 bases and the V segment lost 1 base, leaving 9 bases of the junction unmatched. CDR1 and CDR2 from the germline V gene are SGHAT and FQDESV (reference sequence). The CDR3 runs to 19 residues. This CDR3 is CASSLGQGEGLSGANVLTF. DNA of the CDR3: TGTGCCAGCAGCTTAGGGCAGGGGGAAGGCCTCTCTGGGGCCAACGTCCTGACTTTC.

This clonotype appeared a single time. The chain combines TRBV30 with TRBJ2-7; no reliable D call. Germline loops: CDR1 GTSNPN, CDR2 SVGIG (reference sequence). The CDR3 sequence is 12 residues long. V shed 2 bases and J shed 2 bases, with 7 bases lying between them. The DNA of the CDR3 is TGTGCCTGGAGTACGGGTCCCTACGAGCAGTACTTC. Amino acid sequence: CAWSTGPYEQYF.

In this sample, this clonotype turned up many times. The rearrangement joins TRBV20-1 to TRBJ1-6; D uncertain. Looked up from germline, CDR1 is DFQATT and CDR2 is SNEGSKA (reference sequence). Trimming shortened V by 3 bases and J by 8 bases, and 8 bases separated the two germline ends. The CDR3 runs to 12 residues. The CDR3 region has the DNA TGCAGTGCTAGGGAATTCGATTCACCCCTCCACTTT. Translating gives CSAREFDSPLHF.

The chain is built from TRBV4-2 and TRBJ2-7; TRBD2 might be the D (6 bases). The CDR3 loop spans 14 amino acids. Germline loops: CDR1 LGHNA, CDR2 YNFKEQ. The V end was cut by 5 bases, the J end by 4 bases, with 15 bases between. DNA for the CDR3: TGTGCCAGCAGCACCGGGACTGGCCGTTACGAGCAGTACTTC. Its translation: CASSTGTGRYEQYF.